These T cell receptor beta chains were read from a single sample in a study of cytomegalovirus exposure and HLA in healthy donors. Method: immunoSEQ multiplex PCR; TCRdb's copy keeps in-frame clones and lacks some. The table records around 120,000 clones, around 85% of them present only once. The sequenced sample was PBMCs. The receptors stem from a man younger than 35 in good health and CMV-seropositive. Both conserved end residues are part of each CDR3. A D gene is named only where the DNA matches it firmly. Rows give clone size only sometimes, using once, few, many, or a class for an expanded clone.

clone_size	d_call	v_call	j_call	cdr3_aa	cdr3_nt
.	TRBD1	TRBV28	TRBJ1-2	CASRGTGSSYGYTF	TGTGCCAGCAGGGGGACAGGGAGCAGCTATGGCTACACCTTC
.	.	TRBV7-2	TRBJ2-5	CASSGQTGALETQYF	TGTGCCAGCAGCGGACAAACGGGAGCTCTGGAGACCCAGTACTTC
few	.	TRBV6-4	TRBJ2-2	CASSLQGSTGELFF	TGTGCCAGCAGTTTACAGGGAAGCACCGGGGAGCTGTTTTTT
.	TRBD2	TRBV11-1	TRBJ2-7	CASSLASGGLSYEQYF	TGTGCCAGCAGCCTCGCTAGCGGGGGACTTTCCTACGAGCAGTACTTC
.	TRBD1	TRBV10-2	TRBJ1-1	CASSVQGAQRPAFF	TGCGCCAGCAGTGTACAGGGGGCGCAGCGTCCAGCTTTCTTT
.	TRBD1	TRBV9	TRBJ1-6	CASSASGTENSPLHF	TGTGCCAGCAGCGCATCCGGGACAGAGAATTCACCCCTCCACTTT
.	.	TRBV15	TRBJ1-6	CATSRDGAGTSPLHF	TGTGCCACCAGCAGAGATGGGGCGGGGACTTCACCCCTCCACTTT
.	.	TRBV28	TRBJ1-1	CASKEGPNTEAFF	TGTGCCAGCAAGGAGGGGCCGAACACTGAAGCTTTCTTT
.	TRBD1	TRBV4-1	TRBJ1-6	CASSQETGISYNSPLHF	TGCGCCAGCAGCCAAGAGACAGGGATATCCTATAATTCACCCCTCCACTTT
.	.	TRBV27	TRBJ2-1	CASSFHSGRTNEQFF	TGTGCCAGCAGTTTTCATTCAGGACGGACTAATGAGCAGTTCTTC
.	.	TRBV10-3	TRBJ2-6	CAITRTVSAGANVLTF	TGTGCCATCACCAGGACAGTTAGCGCTGGGGCCAACGTCCTGACTTTC
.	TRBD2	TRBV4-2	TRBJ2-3	CASSQVSGGATDTQYF	TGTGCCAGCAGCCAAGTTAGCGGGGGGGCCACAGATACGCAGTATTTT
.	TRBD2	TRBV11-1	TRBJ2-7	CASRRDGGGTDEQYF	TGTGCCAGCAGACGCGACGGGGGGGGCACGGACGAGCAGTACTTC
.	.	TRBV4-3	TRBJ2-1	CASSQALSYNEQFF	TGCGCCAGCAGCCAAGCTCTCTCTTACAATGAGCAGTTCTTC
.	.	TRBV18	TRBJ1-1	CASSITRDLGAFF	TGTGCCAGCTCAATAACGAGGGATCTGGGAGCTTTCTTT